This T cell receptor (beta chain) comes out of a study of T cells in Graves' hyperthyroidism and ophthalmopathy. Whole-study findings and limits: Also found in blood were most expanded thyroid clonotypes above 0.001.

Absent ophthalmopathy progression within 18 months defined stable Graves' hyperthyroidism. These patients, aged 18 to 65, had recently diagnosed hyperthyroidism lasting under 2 months. Diagnoses used clinical symptoms, serum thyroxine and TRAb, thyroid ultrasound and orbital computed tomography. With V trimmed by 0 bases and J by 3 bases, 4 bases remained unmatched. Germline V gene lookup returns CDR1 SGHRS and CDR2 YFSETQ. The length of the CDR3 is 16 residues. RNA transcripts served as the template for amplifying TCR beta CDR3 regions. A first-round RT-PCR of the TCR CDR3 used the HTBI primer set. TCRdb passed the multiplex PCR reads through MiXCR, listing each CDR3 protein once. The data contain more than 600,000 distinct CDR3 sequences, about 15% of them singletons. Notes on this clonotype: What it recognizes is unknown.

The source material was blood. V usage is TRBV5-1 and J usage is TRBJ2-1; 9 bases fit TRBD2. This clonotype was sampled from a man younger than 30 with Graves' hyperthyroidism. The CDR3 loop reads CASSLGLADFYNEQFF. The CDR3 coding sequence is TGCGCCAGCAGCTTGGGACTAGCGGACTTCTACAATGAGCAGTTCTTC.